The 10 T cell receptor beta chains listed next were all sequenced from one sample in a study of Tregs in tolerant kidney transplant recipients. Data came from immunoSEQ multiplex PCR; TCRdb stores just in-frame clones and leaves some out. The sample lists 54,000 or so clones; about 90% were seen once. Related graft donors supplied nonmyeloablative bone marrow transplants, and mixed chimerism was transient. Sequences were derived from CD8+ T cells from blood (PBMCs), sampled 24 months after the transplant. The receptors come from a human patient who received a combined kidney and bone marrow transplant. Some T cells may arise from the graft donor.

This clone occurred once. The rearrangement uses TRBV4-2 and TRBJ2-1; 9 positions agree with TRBD2. Germline assignment: CDR1 LGHNA and CDR2 YNFKEQ. The V gene end was trimmed by 0 bases and the J gene end by 6 bases; junction bases not matched to a gene: 9. CDR3 length: 17 amino acids. The CDR3 DNA is TGTGCCAGCAGCCAAGATCCCATAGCGGGAGTCGGCAATGAGCAGTTCTTC. Its translation: CASSQDPIAGVGNEQFF.

The rearrangement uses TRBV27 and TRBJ2-7; 9 nucleotides line up with TRBD1. The CDR3 is made up of 16 amino acids. Germline V gene data show CDR1 as MNHEY and CDR2 as SMNVEV (reference sequence). V lost 6 bases to trimming and J lost 1 base; unmatched junction nucleotides: 10. The CDR3 DNA reads TGTGCCAGCAGCTCCGCCGTGGGACAGGGATCCTACGAGCAGTACTTC. This codes for CASSSAVGQGSYEQYF.

The chain recombines TRBV25-1 with TRBJ1-2; the D is unclear. This CDR3 spans 13 amino acids. Germline loops: CDR1 MGHDK, CDR2 SYGVNS. V was shortened by 6 bases and J by 3 bases, with 11 bases between the two germline ends. Here the CDR3 reads CASRQTSYYGYTF. The CDR3 bases are TGTGCCAGCAGACAAACATCCTACTATGGCTACACCTTC.

The rearrangement joins TRBV6-4 to TRBJ2-1; 12 bases are shared with TRBD2. The CDR3 runs to 16 residues. The trim removed 0 bases at V and 9 bases at J, leaving 6 bases unmatched. Germline CDR1 reads MRHNA; CDR2 reads SNTAGT. The CDR3 sequence: CASSDSNELAGGEQFF. CDR3 in DNA: TGTGCCAGCAGTGACTCGAATGAACTAGCGGGGGGTGAGCAGTTCTTC.

The J gene is TRBJ2-3, the V gene TRBV29-1, with D tentatively TRBD1 (6 bases). Germline assignment: CDR1 SQVTM and CDR2 ANQGSEA. The CDR3 length is 15 residues. The V end was cut by 7 bases, the J end by 4 bases, with 21 bases between. CDR3 nucleotides: TGCAGCGCCAGGGCCGCTTCAGGGGTCGCAGATACGCAGTATTTT. Protein: CSARAASGVADTQYF.

This clone showed up just once. The V and J genes are TRBV4-3 and TRBJ2-7; D ambiguous. Between the trimmed V and J ends, which lost 0 bases and 2 bases, there was a span of 11 bases. Germline V gene sequence: CDR1 LGHNA, CDR2 YSLEER. The CDR3 extends over 15 amino acids. The CDR3 loop reads CASSQDIGHPYEQYF. The CDR3 coding sequence is TGCGCCAGCAGCCAAGATATTGGGCATCCCTACGAGCAGTACTTC.

The V and J genes are TRBV19 and TRBJ2-1, with 8 positions matching TRBD1. The CDR3 has 13 amino acids. Germline V gives CDR1 LNHDA, CDR2 SQIVND (reference sequence). V lost 5 bases to trimming and J lost 9 bases; unmatched junction nucleotides: 6. The CDR3 reads CASSPGTGLEQFF. In nucleotides, the CDR3 is TGTGCCAGTAGTCCAGGGACAGGTCTTGAGCAGTTCTTC.

The rearrangement links TRBV4-1 to TRBJ2-7; D not certain. V shed 0 bases and J shed 4 bases, with 7 bases lying between them. Germline V gives CDR1 MGHRA, CDR2 YSYEKL. The CDR3 extends over 13 amino acids. The CDR3 bases are TGCGCCAGCAGCCAAGATCTGGCTTACGAGCAGTACTTC. Translating gives CASSQDLAYEQYF.

This clone was seen just once. V gene TRBV27 combines with J gene TRBJ2-5; no firm D call. Matching the DNA end better, TRBJ2-7 makes the J call doubtful. Germline V gives CDR1 MNHEY, CDR2 SMNVEV (reference sequence). This CDR3 region has 13 residues. The CDR3 protein is CASSFTPSYEQYF. CDR3 nucleotides: TGTGCCAGCAGTTTTACGCCGTCCTACGAGCAGTACTTC.

J is TRBJ2-3 and V is TRBV10-2; 7 positions match TRBD2. The ends lost 6 bases at V and 2 bases at J; junction bases unmatched: 14. Germline V gene sequence: CDR1 WSHSY, CDR2 SAAADI. The CDR3 is 17 amino acids. CDR3 amino acids: CASSDFSGVRYTDTQYF. The CDR3 DNA sequence: TGCGCCAGCAGCGATTTCAGCGGGGTTAGATACACAGATACGCAGTATTTT.